The clone carrying this TCR beta chain was observed many times. TCRdb reanalysed the multiplex PCR reads using MiXCR and keeps one entry per CDR3 protein. The repertoire holds about 180,000 distinct CDR3 sequences, with 30% to 35% as singletons. The sample originates from a study of breast tumors, draining lymph nodes, adjacent tissues. Axillary draining lymph nodes of breast cancer patients supplied the node samples. Between the trimmed V and J ends, which lost 6 bases and 3 bases, there was a span of 19 bases. CDR1 is MNHEY and CDR2 is SVGAGI in the germline V gene. The CDR3 has 16 residues. The sequencing input was axillary lymph node tissue. The clonotype comes from a female donor with breast cancer. Some clones in this sample may be carry-over from other donors' samples. The chain couples TRBV6-5 to TRBJ2-3; maybe TRBD2 (7 bases). The CDR3 loop is CASSPGVGGPTDTQYF. CDR3 DNA sequence: TGTGCCAGCAGCCCCGGTGTGGGGGGGCCGACAGATACGCAGTATTTT.